This passage covers 8 T cell receptor beta chains from one sample sequenced in a study of blood T cell repertoires in COVID-19. The table came from immunoSEQ multiplex PCR; TCRdb's copy has only in-frame clones and leaves some out. The sample has some 110,000 clones; roughly 83% are singletons. The sequencing sample was made of peripheral blood. Receptors were obtained from a human donor in a cohort sampled during active COVID-19.

The CDR3 loop reads CASSFQGVRGYTF. The CDR3 DNA reads as TGTGCCAGCAGCTTTCAGGGGGTGCGTGGCTACACCTTC. The V and J genes are TRBV13 and TRBJ1-2; 7 nucleotides agree with TRBD1. CDR3 length equals 13 residues. V gave up 3 bases and J gave up 7 bases; unmatched junction bases: 5. The V gene's germline CDR1 is PRHDT and CDR2 FYEKMQ (reference sequence).

CDR3 in amino acids: CASSHRGTSGREEQYF. The CDR3, as DNA: TGCGCCAGCAGCCACCGAGGGACTAGCGGGAGGGAGGAGCAGTACTTC. V gene TRBV4-1 combines with J gene TRBJ2-7; TRBD2 matches 16 bases. This CDR3 has 16 residues. The germline CDR1 and CDR2 sequences are MGHRA and YSYEKL. The V segment lost 3 bases and the J segment 7 bases; nucleotides outside the gene matches: 6.

The chain combines TRBV5-1 with TRBJ2-7; maybe TRBD2 (6 bases). The germline V gene encodes CDR1 SGHRS and CDR2 YFSETQ. The length of the CDR3 is 15 residues. V lost 0 bases, J lost 2 bases, and 12 bases lay in between. For the CDR3, the DNA is TGCGCCAGCAGCTTGGCGACTAGTAGCGCCTACGAGCAGTACTTC. It is translated as CASSLATSSAYEQYF.

The V call is TRBV30, the J call TRBJ1-4, with unresolved D. Germline V gene lookup returns CDR1 GTSNPN and CDR2 SVGIG (reference sequence). Trimming shortened V by 0 bases and J by 8 bases, and 19 bases separated the two germline ends. CDR3 length equals 16 residues. Written as DNA, the CDR3 is TGTGCCTGGAGTGTACGTAACGGGGTTCCTTTGGAAAAACTGTTTTTT. This sequence encodes CAWSVRNGVPLEKLFF.

This chain connects TRBV5-1 to TRBJ2-7; 10 bases fit TRBD1. The CDR3 runs 14 residues. Germline CDR1 and CDR2: SGHRS and YFSETQ. Losses at the gene ends were 3 bases for V and 5 bases for J; bases not matched to a gene: 5. The DNA for the CDR3 is TGCGCCAGCAGCTCGGGACAGGGGAGACACGAGCAGTACTTC. Its translation is CASSSGQGRHEQYF.

This clone came up once. The rearrangement links TRBV2 to TRBJ2-5, with a weak D call TRBD1 (5 bases). V was trimmed by 6 bases and J by 3 bases, leaving 8 bases between them. Germline loops: CDR1 SNHLY, CDR2 FYNNEI. CDR3 length: 12 amino acids. DNA for the CDR3: TGTGCCAGCAGCAGGGCGGAAGAGACCCAGTACTTC. This translates into CASSRAEETQYF.

The chain couples TRBV3-1 (or the pseudogene TRBV3-2) to TRBJ2-5, with a possible D match to TRBD2 (6 bases). The germline CDR1 and CDR2 sequences are LGHDT and YNNKEL (reference sequence). The CDR3 contains 15 residues. Trimming left V 4 bases short and J 3 bases short, with 15 bases between. The CDR3 here is CASSRAGTVEETQYF. Written as DNA, the CDR3 is TGTGCCAGCAGCCGTGCCGGGACTGTAGAAGAGACCCAGTACTTC.

In its sample, this clone was seen a few times. CDR3 protein: CASSSQGSYEQYF. CDR3 sequence (DNA): TGTGCCAGCAGCTCACAGGGCTCCTACGAGCAGTACTTC. This rearrangement joins TRBV7-9 to TRBJ2-7; tentative D call: TRBD1 (6 bases). Germline CDR1 is SEHNR and CDR2 is FQNEAQ (reference sequence). This CDR3 region has 13 residues. The V end was cut by 4 bases, the J end by 0 bases, with 7 bases between.